This paragraph reports one TCR beta chain. The data originate from a study of T cell changes during pregnancy in multiple sclerosis. Losses at the gene ends were 4 bases for V and 4 bases for J; bases not matched to a gene: 12. The length of the CDR3 is 15 residues. CDR1 and CDR2 from the germline V gene are GTSNPN and SVGIG (reference sequence). TCRdb keeps only in-frame clones here, not all; method: immunoSEQ multiplex PCR. Of 40,000 to 50,000 clones detected, about 90% appear once; the ten largest clones hold 0.37%. The V gene is TRBV30, the J gene TRBJ1-2, with 7 bases identical to TRBD1. The material was CD4+ T cells from peripheral blood mononuclear cells, obtained in the second trimester of pregnancy. The source is a female donor in good health, enrolled as a control in a pregnancy study. CDR3 nucleotides: TGTGCCTGGAATCCGGACAGGCTCCAGGGCTATGGCTACACCTTC. This sequence encodes CAWNPDRLQGYGYTF.